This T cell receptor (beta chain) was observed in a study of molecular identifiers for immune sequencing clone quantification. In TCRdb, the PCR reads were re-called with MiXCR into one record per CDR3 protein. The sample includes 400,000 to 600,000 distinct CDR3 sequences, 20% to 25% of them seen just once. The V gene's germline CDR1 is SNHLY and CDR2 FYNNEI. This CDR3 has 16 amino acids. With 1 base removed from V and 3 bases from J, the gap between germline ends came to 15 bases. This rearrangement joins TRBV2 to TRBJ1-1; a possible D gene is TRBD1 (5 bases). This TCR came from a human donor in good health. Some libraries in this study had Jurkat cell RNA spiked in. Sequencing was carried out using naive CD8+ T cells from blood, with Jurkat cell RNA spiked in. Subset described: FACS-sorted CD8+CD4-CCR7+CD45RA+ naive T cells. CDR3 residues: CASSEDETEWYTEAFF. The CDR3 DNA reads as TGTGCCAGCAGTGAAGACGAGACAGAGTGGTACACTGAAGCTTTCTTT.